These 20 T cell receptor beta chains originate from one sample sequenced in a study of PD-L1 blockade in urothelial cancer. Using immunoSEQ multiplex PCR, the repertoire was profiled, and TCRdb retains in-frame clones only, with some absent. The sample lists 65,000 to 85,000 clones; around 90% were seen once. This sample's time point: peripheral blood 6 weeks after treatment start. Sequenced material: PBMCs, taken around atezolizumab (anti-PD-L1) treatment. The origin of the receptors is a woman of 80 years or more with urothelial cancer.

The chain couples TRBV4-2 to TRBJ1-4, with 7 nucleotides matching TRBD1. Per the germline V gene, CDR1 is LGHNA and CDR2 is YNFKEQ. The ends lost 4 bases at V and 0 bases at J; junction bases unmatched: 11. The CDR3 consists of 18 residues. The CDR3 nucleotides read TGTGCCAGCAGCCCAGAATCCCCGGGACAGACAACTAATGAAAAACTGTTTTTT. Encoded protein: CASSPESPGQTTNEKLFF.

This clone was counted once. The chain has TRBV5-1 and TRBJ2-5; TRBD2 agrees at 13 bases. The CDR3 runs to 18 residues. CDR1 SGHRS and CDR2 YFSETQ come from the germline V gene. The V segment lost 3 bases and the J segment 1 base; nucleotides outside the gene matches: 9. This CDR3 is CASSSRLRLAGGQETQYF. The CDR3 DNA follows: TGCGCCAGCAGCTCCCGCCTGCGACTAGCGGGAGGCCAAGAGACCCAGTACTTC.

This clone was counted a few times. The chain combines TRBV6-1 with TRBJ2-1, with 7 bases matching TRBD1. Germline loops: CDR1 MNHNS, CDR2 SASEGT. The V gene end was trimmed by 7 bases and the J gene end by 9 bases; junction bases not matched to a gene: 6. This CDR3 has 12 amino acids. The CDR3 protein is CASTLGGGEQFF. In DNA, the CDR3 is TGTGCCAGCACCCTAGGGGGCGGTGAGCAGTTCTTC.

CDR3 sequence (DNA): TGTGCCAGCAGCTTAGAGTCTAGCGGTCAGTACTTC. This sequence encodes CASSLESSGQYF. V gene TRBV7-8 combines with J gene TRBJ2-4; 7 nucleotides match TRBD2. The germline V gene has CDR1 SGHVS and CDR2 FQNEAQ. The CDR3 is 12 amino acids. V gave up 1 base and J gave up 12 bases; unmatched junction bases: 3.

The V call is TRBV10-3, the J call TRBJ1-5, with no clear D. V gave up 0 bases and J gave up 4 bases, with 10 bases separating them. Germline values: CDR1 ENHRY, CDR2 SYGVKD. The CDR3 length is 15 residues. CDR3: CAISESLAGNQPQHF. The CDR3 DNA reads TGTGCCATCAGTGAGTCGCTGGCGGGAAATCAGCCCCAGCATTTT.

In its sample, this clone was seen once. V is TRBV5-1 and J is TRBJ1-3, with D perhaps TRBD1 (6 bases). CDR3 length equals 16 residues. Deletions cut 4 bases from V and 7 bases from J, with 21 bases between. The V gene's germline CDR1 is SGHRS and CDR2 YFSETQ. CDR3 region: CASSDSGQFLTNTIYF. In nucleotides, the CDR3 is TGCGCCAGCAGCGATTCGGGACAATTCTTGACTAACACCATATATTTT.

The chain links TRBV28 to TRBJ1-5; D might be TRBD1 (5 bases). The V gene lost 8 bases and the J gene lost 7 bases, with 12 bases spanning the gap. The CDR3 loop spans 12 amino acids. Germline loops: CDR1 MDHEN, CDR2 SYDVKM. This CDR3 reads CASALGGQPQHF. The CDR3 DNA is TGTGCCAGCGCGCTTGGGGGGCAGCCCCAGCATTTT.

This clone was picked up a small number of times. The chain combines TRBV30 with TRBJ2-2; D perhaps matches TRBD1 (5 bases). Germline lookup yields CDR1 GTSNPN and CDR2 SVGIG (reference sequence). The length of the CDR3 is 14 residues. V dropped 0 bases and J dropped 6 bases, with 11 bases sitting between them. The CDR3 region is CAWSVQVLAGELFF. The CDR3 DNA reads as TGTGCCTGGAGTGTACAGGTTCTGGCCGGGGAGCTGTTTTTT.

The chain joins TRBV2 to TRBJ1-4; 9 bases are shared with TRBD1. The V and J ends lost 6 bases and 3 bases, in that order; junction bases with no gene match: 2. The germline V gene encodes CDR1 SNHLY and CDR2 FYNNEI. The CDR3 loop spans 14 amino acids. The CDR3 DNA is TGTGCCAGCAGAAGGACAGGGGCTAATGAAAAACTGTTTTTT. This gives the protein CASRRTGANEKLFF.

The J gene is TRBJ1-1, the V gene TRBV5-1; D perhaps matches TRBD1 (6 bases). Germline assignment: CDR1 SGHRS and CDR2 YFSETQ. This CDR3 spans 13 amino acids. The V end lost 4 bases, the J end lost 5 bases, and 12 bases lay between the germline ends. This chain's CDR3 is CASSRDKLTEAFF. The CDR3 DNA sequence: TGCGCCAGCAGCCGGGACAAACTAACTGAAGCTTTCTTT.

This clone was picked up one time. The chain uses TRBV11-3 and TRBJ2-2; TRBD2 agrees at 9 bases. The V segment lost 8 bases and the J segment 5 bases; nucleotides outside the gene matches: 15. This CDR3 comprises 17 residues. CDR1 is SGHNT and CDR2 is YENEEA in the germline V gene. Here the CDR3 reads CASAPQPSGMSTGELFF. In nucleotides, the CDR3 is TGTGCCAGCGCCCCCCAGCCTAGCGGGATGTCGACCGGGGAGCTGTTTTTT. Combining the CDR3 with reference TRBV11-3 and TRBJ2-2 gives the whole variable domain EAGVVQSPRYKIIEKKQPVAFWCNPISGHNTLYWYLQNLGQGPELLIRYENEEAVDDSQLPKDRFSAERLKGVDSTLKIQPAELGDSAVYLCASAPQPSGMSTGELFFGEGSRLTVL.

This rearrangement joins TRBV28 to TRBJ2-4; TRBD2 matches at 12 bases. Germline-derived CDR1 and CDR2 are MDHEN and SYDVKM. The CDR3 is 22 amino acids. V was clipped by 4 bases and J by 8 bases; unmatched bases: 27. The CDR3 DNA reads as TGTGCCAGCAGTTCGAGACTAGCGGGAGTTCCCATCCCACAGCCAAATAGAGACATTCAGTACTTC. Residues: CASSSRLAGVPIPQPNRDIQYF.

V usage is TRBV11-2 and J usage is TRBJ2-4; a possible D gene is TRBD2 (6 bases). Germline V gene sequence: CDR1 SGHAT, CDR2 FQNNGV. This CDR3 spans 11 amino acids. Deletions cut 4 bases from V and 13 bases from J, with 11 bases between. DNA for the CDR3: TGTGCCAGCAGCTCGTCCGGGGGACAGTACTTC. Translation: CASSSSGGQYF.

This sequence joins TRBV6-6 and TRBJ1-3, with a possible D match to TRBD1 (5 bases). CDR3 length: 15 amino acids. Germline V gene sequence: CDR1 MNHNY, CDR2 SVGAGI (reference sequence). V lost 5 bases and J 0 bases, leaving 11 bases between the germline ends. The CDR3 is CASSLDSFSGNTIYF. CDR3 nucleotides: TGTGCCAGCAGTCTAGACAGTTTCTCTGGAAACACCATATATTTT.

V usage is TRBV30 and J usage is TRBJ1-1; D is possibly TRBD1 (5 bases). The CDR3 runs 14 residues. CDR1 GTSNPN and CDR2 SVGIG come from the germline V gene (reference sequence). The V end was cut by 4 bases, the J end by 1 base, with 13 bases between. CDR3 sequence reads: CAWTVGQGNTEAFF. The CDR3 coding sequence is TGTGCCTGGACCGTGGGCCAGGGGAACACTGAAGCTTTCTTT.

The chain carries TRBV7-2 and TRBJ1-4; no definite D call. CDR3 length: 17 amino acids. The germline V and J ends were trimmed by 1 base and 0 bases, with 12 bases remaining between them. The V gene's germline CDR1 is SGHTA and CDR2 FQGNSA. The DNA of the CDR3 is TGTGCCAGCAGCTTAGTACATCCCATTGCAACTAATGAAAAACTGTTTTTT. Translating it yields CASSLVHPIATNEKLFF.

The chain couples TRBV29-1 to TRBJ2-4; TRBD1 is a possible D gene (5 bases). Looked up from germline, CDR1 is SQVTM and CDR2 is ANQGSEA. V was pared by 7 bases and J by 0 bases, with 16 bases between. The CDR3 spans 15 residues. CDR3 sequence: CSGISQVSAKNIQYF. The CDR3 region has the DNA TGCAGCGGTATCTCACAGGTTTCAGCCAAAAACATTCAGTACTTC.

V gene TRBV11-2 combines with J gene TRBJ2-6; D is ambiguous. The V end was cut by 5 bases, the J end by 2 bases, with 4 bases between. The CDR3 contains 13 residues. Germline lookup yields CDR1 SGHAT and CDR2 FQNNGV. The CDR3 DNA reads as TGTGCCAGCAGCACTGCTGGGGCCAACGTCCTGACTTTC. Protein: CASSTAGANVLTF.

V is TRBV7-9 and J is TRBJ2-3, with 10 nucleotides matching TRBD2. Per germline, CDR1 SEHNR and CDR2 FQNEAQ (reference sequence). The CDR3 length is 15 residues. V trimming: 4 bases; J trimming: 1 base; junction bases outside the gene matches: 2. The CDR3, as DNA: TGTGCCAGCAGCTCCGGGACTAGCGGCACAGATACGCAGTATTTT. Its translation is CASSSGTSGTDTQYF.

The chain recombines TRBV5-1 with TRBJ1-1, with D unclear. Deletions cut 1 base from V and 1 base from J, with 8 bases between. Germline loops: CDR1 SGHRS, CDR2 YFSETQ. This CDR3 spans 14 amino acids. The CDR3 sequence is CASSLPGGNTEAFF. CDR3 bases: TGCGCCAGCAGCTTGCCGGGAGGGAACACTGAAGCTTTCTTT.